Shown below are 11 T cell receptor beta chains from a single sample sequenced in a study of control samples from healthy donors and cancer patients. Repertoires were generated with immunoSEQ multiplex PCR, while TCRdb's copy carries only in-frame clones and drops some. This table holds about 130,000 clones, around 92% found once. The specimen was blood. These receptor sequences come from a woman between 45 and 65 years old in good health.

The chain recombines TRBV13 with TRBJ1-5; no clear D gene. Trimming stripped 4 bases from V and 11 bases from J, with 15 bases between. CDR1 PRHDT and CDR2 FYEKMQ come from the germline V gene (reference sequence). This CDR3 region has 13 residues. In DNA, the CDR3 is TGTGCCAGCAGCTGCCGTCGGGGATCAGCCCAGCATTTT. This sequence encodes CASSCRRGSAQHF.

The rearrangement joins TRBV27 to TRBJ2-5; 11 bases are shared with TRBD1. The J segment lost 5 bases and the V segment lost 2 bases, leaving 7 bases of the junction unmatched. In germline, CDR1 is MNHEY, CDR2 SMNVEV (reference sequence). The CDR3 is made up of 16 amino acids. The CDR3: CASSLQAGTGGETQYF. The CDR3 nucleotides are TGTGCCAGCAGTTTACAGGCCGGGACAGGGGGGGAGACCCAGTACTTC.

As for this clone: The sample contains more than one DNA sequence encoding this CDR3. The chain combines TRBV18 with TRBJ1-1, with D possibly matching TRBD1 (5 bases). Germline V gene lookup returns CDR1 KGHSH and CDR2 LQKENI. CDR3 size: 13 residues. Trimming left V 2 bases short and J 1 base short, with 5 bases between. The CDR3 nucleotides are TGTGCCAGCTCACCAGGGGGGAACACTGAAGCTTTCTTT. It is translated as CASSPGGNTEAFF.

Points on this clone: At the DNA level, this CDR3 is encoded by other sequences in the same sample as well. The J gene is TRBJ1-1, the V gene TRBV7-9; D is perhaps TRBD1 (5 bases). Germline-derived CDR1 and CDR2 are SEHNR and FQNEAQ (reference sequence). This CDR3 comprises 15 residues. Between the trimmed V and J ends, which lost 3 bases and 3 bases, there was a span of 14 bases. The CDR3 DNA reads as TGTGCCAGCAGCTTCAGGGTGGGGTTGGACACTGAAGCTTTCTTT. Translated: CASSFRVGLDTEAFF.

This chain joins TRBV3-1 (or the pseudogene TRBV3-2) and TRBJ2-1, with unresolved D. V was shortened by 1 base and J by 6 bases, with 7 bases between the two germline ends. The germline CDR1 and CDR2 sequences are LGHDT and YNNKEL (reference sequence). The CDR3 extends over 13 amino acids. CDR3 protein: CASSQVASNEQFF. The CDR3 DNA reads TGTGCCAGCAGCCAAGTAGCAAGCAATGAGCAGTTCTTC.

V is TRBV4-2 and J is TRBJ2-1; 10 nucleotides agree with TRBD2. This CDR3 has 16 amino acids. J was trimmed by 4 bases and V by 4 bases; bases with no gene match: 7. Germline V lookup: CDR1 LGHNA, CDR2 YNFKEQ. Written as DNA, the CDR3 is TGTGCCAGCAGCCTCACGAGCGGGGGGGATTACAATGAGCAGTTCTTC. Its translation is CASSLTSGGDYNEQFF.

The J gene is TRBJ2-5, the V gene TRBV5-1; possibly TRBD2 for D (6 bases). In germline, CDR1 is SGHRS, CDR2 YFSETQ. Trimming took off 0 bases at V and 1 base at J, with 10 bases between the two ends. This CDR3 is built from 15 residues. The DNA of the CDR3 is TGCGCCAGCAGCTTGGCCGTGGGAGGCCAAGAGACCCAGTACTTC. Translated, it gives CASSLAVGGQETQYF. The complete variable domain, with remaining parts taken from reference TRBV5-1 and TRBJ2-5, reads KAGVTQTPRYLIKTRGQQVTLSCSPISGHRSVSWYQQTPGQGLQFLFEYFSETQRNKGNFPGRFSGRQFSNSRSEMNVSTLELGDSALYLCASSLAVGGQETQYFGPGTRLLVL.

The V gene is TRBV5-5, the J gene TRBJ2-1; TRBD2 matches 8 bases. V was pared by 1 base and J by 7 bases, with 7 bases of the junction left unmatched. The CDR3 runs to 15 residues. Germline V gives CDR1 SGHKS, CDR2 YYEKEE (reference sequence). CDR3 bases: TGTGCCAGCAGCTTGTACGGGAGGGTGGAAAATGAGCAGTTCTTC. This gives the protein CASSLYGRVENEQFF.

The count of this clone is one. J is TRBJ1-6 and V is TRBV10-2; D may be TRBD1 (5 bases). Germline CDR1 WSHSY, CDR2 SAAADI. The CDR3 has 15 amino acids. V dropped 4 bases and J dropped 7 bases, with 14 bases sitting between them. This CDR3 is CASSATGTRNSPLHF. CDR3 nucleotides: TGCGCCAGCAGTGCTACCGGGACTAGGAATTCACCCCTCCACTTT.

The chain uses TRBV2 and TRBJ2-7; D is uncertain. The CDR3 consists of 12 residues. CDR1 SNHLY and CDR2 FYNNEI come from the germline V gene. V lost 4 bases, J lost 5 bases, and 9 bases lay in between. For the CDR3, the DNA is TGTGCCAGCAGTGCACTATCCGACGAGCAGTACTTC. This codes for CASSALSDEQYF.

The gene calls are TRBV12-2 and TRBJ2-5; TRBD2, the table's D call, lacks a check against the DNA. TRBV12-2 is a known pseudogene. CDR3 length: 22 residues. CDR3 amino acids: CASRLEGRGTSGRAGLRETQYF. As DNA, the CDR3 is TGTGCAAGTCGCTTAGAAGGAAGGGGGACTAGCGGGAGGGCGGGCTTGAGGGAGACCCAGTACTTC.